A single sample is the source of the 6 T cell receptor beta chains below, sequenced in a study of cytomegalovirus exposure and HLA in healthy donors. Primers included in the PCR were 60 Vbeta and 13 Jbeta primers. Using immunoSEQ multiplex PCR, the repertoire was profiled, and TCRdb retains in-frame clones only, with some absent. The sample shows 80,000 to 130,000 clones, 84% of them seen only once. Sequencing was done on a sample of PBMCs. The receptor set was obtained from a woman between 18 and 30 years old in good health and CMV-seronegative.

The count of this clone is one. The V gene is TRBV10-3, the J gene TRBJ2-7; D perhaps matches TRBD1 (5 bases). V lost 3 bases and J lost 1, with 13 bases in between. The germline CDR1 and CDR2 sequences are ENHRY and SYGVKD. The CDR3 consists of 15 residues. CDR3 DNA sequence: TGTGCCATCAGTGAATCGTTAGGGGATTCCTACGAGCAGTACTTC. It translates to CAISESLGDSYEQYF.

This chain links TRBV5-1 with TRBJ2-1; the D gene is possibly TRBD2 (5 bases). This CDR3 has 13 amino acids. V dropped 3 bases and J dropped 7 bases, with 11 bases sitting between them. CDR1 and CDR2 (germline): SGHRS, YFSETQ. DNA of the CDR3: TGCGCCAGCAGCTCCCTAAGGGAGAATGAGCAGTTCTTC. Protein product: CASSSLRENEQFF.

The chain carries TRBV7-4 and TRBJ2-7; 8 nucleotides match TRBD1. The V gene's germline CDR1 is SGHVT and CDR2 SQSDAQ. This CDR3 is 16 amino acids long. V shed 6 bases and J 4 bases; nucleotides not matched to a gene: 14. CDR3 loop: CASSSGRTGSHYEQYF. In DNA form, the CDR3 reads TGTGCCAGCAGTTCGGGTAGGACAGGGTCCCATTACGAGCAGTACTTC.

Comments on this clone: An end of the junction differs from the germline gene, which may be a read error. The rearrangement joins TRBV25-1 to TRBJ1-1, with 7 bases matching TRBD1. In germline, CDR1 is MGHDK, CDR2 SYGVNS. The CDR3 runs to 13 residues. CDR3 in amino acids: CASSAGGWTGAFF. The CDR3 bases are TGTGCCAGCAGTGCAGGGGGATGGACTGGAGCTTTCTTT.

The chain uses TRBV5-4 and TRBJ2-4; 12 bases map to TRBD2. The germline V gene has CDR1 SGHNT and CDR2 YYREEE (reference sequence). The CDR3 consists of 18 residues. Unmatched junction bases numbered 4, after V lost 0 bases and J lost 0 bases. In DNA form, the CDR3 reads TGTGCCAGCAGCTTGGGGACTAGCGGGACTGTAGCCAAAAACATTCAGTACTTC. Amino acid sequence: CASSLGTSGTVAKNIQYF. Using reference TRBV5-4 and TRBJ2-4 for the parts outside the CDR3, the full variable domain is ETGVTQSPTHLIKTRGQQVTLRCSSQSGHNTVSWYQQALGQGPQFIFQYYREEENGRGNFPPRFSGLQFPNYSSELNVNALELDDSALYLCASSLGTSGTVAKNIQYFGAGTRLSVL.

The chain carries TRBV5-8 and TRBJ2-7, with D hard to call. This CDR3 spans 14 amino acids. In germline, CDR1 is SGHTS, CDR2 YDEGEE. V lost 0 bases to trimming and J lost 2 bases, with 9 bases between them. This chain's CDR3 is CASSLVAVTYEQYF. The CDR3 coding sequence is TGTGCCAGCAGCTTGGTTGCGGTGACCTACGAGCAGTACTTC.